This T cell receptor (beta chain) was identified during a study of T-cell memory formation after mild COVID-19. A single record per CDR3 protein comes from TCRdb applying MiXCR to the 5' RACE reads. The repertoire holds roughly 560,000 distinct CDR3 sequences, with around 21% as singletons. This clonotype has more than one count but fewer than ten. This clonotype was obtained from an adult woman who had mild COVID-19 (a few samples of this study predate the infection). Cell type and time point are not known. Sequenced: PBMCs or a T cell subset sorted from them (not recorded which).

CDR3 protein: CASSSLVVTRGLGNTEAFF. The CDR3 DNA reads TGTGCCAGCAGCTCCCTGGTGGTTACAAGGGGTCTGGGGAACACTGAAGCTTTCTTT. The rearrangement uses TRBV7-8 and TRBJ1-1; TRBD1 might be the D (5 bases). Germline V gene sequence: CDR1 SGHVS, CDR2 FQNEAQ. V was trimmed by 4 bases and J by 1 base, leaving 25 bases between them. There are 19 residues in the CDR3.